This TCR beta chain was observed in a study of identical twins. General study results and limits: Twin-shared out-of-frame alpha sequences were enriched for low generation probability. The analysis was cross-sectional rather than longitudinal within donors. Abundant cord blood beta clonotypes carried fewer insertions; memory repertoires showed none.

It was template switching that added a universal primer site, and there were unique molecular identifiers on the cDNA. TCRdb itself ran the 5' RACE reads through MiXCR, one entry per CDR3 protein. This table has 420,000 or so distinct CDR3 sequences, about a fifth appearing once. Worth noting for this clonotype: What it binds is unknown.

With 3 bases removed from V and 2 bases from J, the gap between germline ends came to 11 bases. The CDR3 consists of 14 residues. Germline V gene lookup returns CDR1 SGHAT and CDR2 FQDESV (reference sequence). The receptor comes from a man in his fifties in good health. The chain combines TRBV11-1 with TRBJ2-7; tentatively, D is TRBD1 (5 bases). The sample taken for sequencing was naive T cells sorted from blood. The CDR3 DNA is TGTGCCAGCAGCTTCCAGAGACAGACCTACGAGCAGTACTTC. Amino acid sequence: CASSFQRQTYEQYF.